The rows below give T cell receptor beta chains drawn from one sample of a study of blood T cell repertoires in COVID-19. TCRdb's copy holds only in-frame clones and misses some; the assay was immunoSEQ multiplex PCR. The sample lists some 150,000 clones, approximately 88% occurring once. Sequences were obtained from peripheral blood. The receptor set was obtained from a woman aged 45-65 years with acute or convalescent COVID-19. Each CDR3 is given with its conserved first and last residue. The D gene is left open where the match is weak. Clone size is stated in some rows and not others, as once, few, many or a class when expanded.

d_call j_call clone_size v_call cdr3_nt cdr3_aa
TRBD1 TRBJ1-1 - TRBV18 TGTGCCAGCTCACCACCGGGACAGGGGGCGGTGGCTGAAGCTTTCTTT CASSPPGQGAVAEAFF
TRBD1 TRBJ1-2 once TRBV4-1 TGCGCCAGCAGCCAAGGTGACAGGGGGCCTCCCTTTGACGGCTACACCTTC CASSQGDRGPPFDGYTF
- TRBJ1-2 - TRBV30 TGTGCCTGGAGAACTCGCGGCCTAGCCATAGACTATGGCTACACCTTC CAWRTRGLAIDYGYTF
- TRBJ1-2 - TRBV15 TGTGCCACCAGCTCAACCGAGGGGGGGGCGCGGAACTATGGCTACACCTTC CATSSTEGGARNYGYTF
TRBD1 TRBJ1-1 few TRBV3-1/TRBV3-2 TGTGCCAGCAGCTTCAGGGGGCGAGGGGACACTGAAGCTTTCTTT CASSFRGRGDTEAFF
TRBD1 TRBJ1-6 - TRBV5-6 TGTGCCAGCAGCTTGCAGGGGGTAGGTTCACCCCTCCACTTT CASSLQGVGSPLHF
TRBD1 TRBJ1-4 - TRBV7-3 TGTGCCAGCAGCTTACAGGGGGCGAATGGTAATGAAAAACTGTTTTTT CASSLQGANGNEKLFF
- TRBJ1-2 once TRBV24-1 TGTGCCACCAGTGAGCAGGCTAACTATGGCTACACCTTC CATSEQANYGYTF
TRBD1 TRBJ1-2 - TRBV5-6 TGTGCCAGCAGCTTGGAGACAGGGAGAGGGGGCTATGGCTACACCTTC CASSLETGRGGYGYTF
TRBD2 TRBJ2-2 - TRBV5-4 TGTGCCAGCAGCAACGGACTAGCGGGTTACGGGGAGCTGTTTTTT CASSNGLAGYGELFF
TRBD1 TRBJ2-5 - TRBV30 TGTGCCTGCCCGGGACAGGGGCTGTCGGAGACCCAGTACTTC CACPGQGLSETQYF
TRBD2 TRBJ2-3 - TRBV5-1 TGCGCCAGCAGCAGAACTAGCGGGGGGGCCTTAGATACGCAGTATTTT CASSRTSGGALDTQYF
TRBD2 TRBJ2-5 - TRBV25-1 TGTGCCAGCAGTGAATACGGGGGGGAGACCCAGTACTTC CASSEYGGETQYF
TRBD1 TRBJ2-2 - TRBV6-5 TGTGCCAGCTCCCGGACAGGGAGCACCGGGGAGCTGTTTTTT CASSRTGSTGELFF
- TRBJ1-6 - TRBV5-6 TGTGCCAGCAGCCAACAGGTTGCCGATTCACCCCTCCACTTT CASSQQVADSPLHF
TRBD1 TRBJ1-2 - TRBV3-1/TRBV3-2 TGTGCCAGCAGCCAAGGAGACAGGGCCCTCCTCGGGGGCTACACCTTC CASSQGDRALLGGYTF
- TRBJ1-1 - TRBV27 TGTGCCAGCAGTTTGTGGGCAGCTATGAACACTGAAGCTTTCTTT CASSLWAAMNTEAFF
- TRBJ1-2 - TRBV30 TGTGCCTGGAGATTGACAGGTTCGGATGGCTACACCTTC CAWRLTGSDGYTF
- TRBJ2-1 - TRBV7-2 TGTGCCAGCAGCTTAATGCGGAGCTACAATGAGCAGTTCTTC CASSLMRSYNEQFF
TRBD1 TRBJ1-2 - TRBV9 TGTGCCAGCGAGGGCATGGTGGGACAGGCCTATGGCTACACCTTC CASEGMVGQAYGYTF
- TRBJ2-5 - TRBV6-5 TGTGCCAGCACCCTTGAGGCAGGGGCAGAGACCCAGTACTTC CASTLEAGAETQYF
TRBD1 TRBJ2-1 - TRBV5-6 TGTGCCAGCAGCCTGGACAGGGCAACCTACAATGAGCAGTTCTTC CASSLDRATYNEQFF
TRBD1 TRBJ1-4 - TRBV2 TGTGCCAGCTTGGACAGGGTTGAAAAACTGTTTTTT CASLDRVEKLFF
TRBD1 TRBJ1-4 - TRBV9 TGTGCCAGCAGCTCCAGGACAGGGGAGGGTGAAAAACTGTTTTTT CASSSRTGEGEKLFF
- TRBJ1-1 - TRBV27 TGTGCCAGCAGTTCGGACAGTGTTATCACTGAAGCTTTCTTT CASSSDSVITEAFF